Following are 28 T cell receptor beta chains from one sample sequenced in a study of shared clonotypes between healthy human individuals. The naive CD8 subset, CD45RO-negative cells positively selected for CCR7, excluded terminally differentiated effector memory CD45RA+ cells. Only in-frame clones appear in the TCRdb table, and some are missing; sequencing was by immunoSEQ multiplex PCR. The sample contains roughly 2.1 million clones, roughly 91% of which appear only once. The specimen sequenced was naive CD8+ T cells from PBMCs. These receptors all stem from a man between 18 and 29 years old in good health. Some clones in this sample may be carry-over from other donors' samples.

CDR3 in DNA: TGCGCCAGCGGGAATCCGGGACAGGGGGTCTACGAGCAGTACTTC. Translation gives CASGNPGQGVYEQYF. This chain links TRBV5-1 with TRBJ2-7; 11 bases align to TRBD1. J gave up 3 bases and V 7 bases, and 9 bases lay outside the gene matches. The CDR3 runs 15 residues. CDR1 and CDR2 (germline): SGHRS, YFSETQ.

The table lists this clone with a count of one. The chain is built from TRBV25-1 and TRBJ2-2; D is unclear. V lost 3 bases to trimming and J lost 2 bases, with 7 bases between them. The CDR3 sequence is 14 residues long. The germline V gene encodes CDR1 MGHDK and CDR2 SYGVNS. DNA for the CDR3: TGTGCCAGCAGTGACATAGACAACACCGGGGAGCTGTTTTTT. It is translated as CASSDIDNTGELFF.

Written as DNA, the CDR3 is TGCGCCAGCAGCTTGTTACGTGAGACCCAGTACTTC. It codes for CASSLLRETQYF. The rearrangement links TRBV5-1 to TRBJ2-5; D gene uncertain. Germline values: CDR1 SGHRS, CDR2 YFSETQ. Trimming took off 1 base at V and 5 bases at J, with 6 bases between the two ends. The CDR3 totals 12 residues.

The chain employs TRBV11-1 and TRBJ2-7, with 7 bases matching TRBD2. Germline CDR1 reads SGHAT; CDR2 reads FQDESV (reference sequence). The CDR3 loop spans 15 amino acids. V lost 2 bases, J lost 2 bases, and 6 bases stayed unmatched. CDR3 DNA: TGTGCCAGCAGCTTACCTCGGGGGGTACCCTACGAGCAGTACTTC. This sequence encodes CASSLPRGVPYEQYF. Based on the CDR3 plus reference TRBV11-1 and TRBJ2-7, the full variable domain is EAEVAQSPRYKITEKSQAVAFWCDPISGHATLYWYRQILGQGPELLVQFQDESVVDDSQLPKDRFSAERLKGVDSTLKIQPAELGDSAMYLCASSLPRGVPYEQYFGPGTRLTVT.

The chain joins TRBV7-9 to TRBJ2-5; D is unclear. The CDR3 contains 14 residues. The ends were cut back, 4 bases at V and 1 base at J, with 10 bases in the middle. Germline assignment: CDR1 SEHNR and CDR2 FQNEAQ (reference sequence). CDR3 DNA: TGTGCCAGCAGCTCTAACAGAATCCAAGAGACCCAGTACTTC. Its protein product is CASSSNRIQETQYF.

CDR3 DNA: TGTGCCAGCAGTGGGGGGCGGGATCTGAGCAATGAGCAGTTCTTC. This codes for CASSGGRDLSNEQFF. V is TRBV2 and J is TRBJ2-1; D may be TRBD1 or TRBD2 (6 bases each). The CDR3 extends over 15 amino acids. The V end lost 4 bases, the J end lost 6 bases, and 16 bases lay between the germline ends. Germline V gene lookup returns CDR1 SNHLY and CDR2 FYNNEI. Full variable domain (missing parts from reference TRBV2 and TRBJ2-1): EPEVTQTPSHQVTQMGQEVILRCVPISNHLYFYWYRQILGQKVEFLVSFYNNEISEKSEIFDDQFSVERPDGSNFTLKIRSTKLEDSAMYFCASSGGRDLSNEQFFGPGTRLTVL.

The chain combines TRBV10-3 with TRBJ1-1, with TRBD1 as a possible D gene (6 bases). Trimming stripped 10 bases from V and 4 bases from J, with 10 bases between. Germline loops: CDR1 ENHRY, CDR2 SYGVKD. There are 11 residues in the CDR3. CDR3 nucleotides: TGTGCCACACAGGACAGCACTGAAGCTTTCTTT. It encodes CATQDSTEAFF.

The genes are TRBV13 and TRBJ2-7, with D unresolved. Germline CDR1 is PRHDT and CDR2 is FYEKMQ (reference sequence). This CDR3 has 12 residues. V shed 6 bases and J shed 5 bases, with 11 bases lying between them. The CDR3 region has the DNA TGTGCCAGCAGAAACCTGAAGGACGAGCAGTACTTC. Protein: CASRNLKDEQYF.

V usage is TRBV4-1 and J usage is TRBJ2-7, with D perhaps matching TRBD1 or TRBD2 (5 bases each). The CDR3 totals 15 residues. The germline V and J ends were trimmed by 0 bases and 2 bases, with 11 bases remaining between them. Germline-derived CDR1 and CDR2 are MGHRA and YSYEKL. The CDR3 here is CASSQDRGGTYEQYF. The CDR3 DNA reads TGCGCCAGCAGCCAAGATCGGGGCGGCACCTACGAGCAGTACTTC.

In its sample, this clone was seen a few times. Other DNA sequences in the same sample also yield this CDR3. The chain combines TRBV19 with TRBJ2-1; no definite D call. V lost 1 base to trimming and J lost 8 bases, with 3 bases between them. The CDR3 contains 11 residues. The germline CDR1 and CDR2 sequences are LNHDA and SQIVND (reference sequence). The CDR3 bases are TGTGCCAGTAGTATAGGGGATGAGCAGTTCTTC. It is translated as CASSIGDEQFF.

A remark on this clone: Other DNA sequences within the sample encode an identical CDR3. The gene calls are TRBV5-1 and TRBJ2-7; 7 bases agree with TRBD2. Losses at the gene ends were 0 bases for V and 1 base for J; bases not matched to a gene: 4. Germline CDR1 SGHRS, CDR2 YFSETQ. This CDR3 is built from 15 residues. The CDR3 loop reads CASSLVGGSSYEQYF. The DNA for the CDR3 is TGCGCCAGCAGCTTGGTAGGCGGGAGTTCCTACGAGCAGTACTTC. Looking up the rest from reference TRBV5-1 and TRBJ2-7 gives the full variable domain: KAGVTQTPRYLIKTRGQQVTLSCSPISGHRSVSWYQQTPGQGLQFLFEYFSETQRNKGNFPGRFSGRQFSNSRSEMNVSTLELGDSALYLCASSLVGGSSYEQYFGPGTRLTVT.

A note on this clone: Other DNA sequences in the same sample also yield this CDR3. The chain recombines TRBV30 with TRBJ1-1, with a weak D call TRBD1 (5 bases). Trimming left V 2 bases short and J 5 bases short, with 12 bases between. The CDR3 totals 13 residues. Germline lookup yields CDR1 GTSNPN and CDR2 SVGIG (reference sequence). The CDR3 DNA sequence: TGTGCCTGGAGTTTCGGGGGTCGAACTGAAGCTTTCTTT. Protein: CAWSFGGRTEAFF.

The chain joins TRBV19 to TRBJ2-3; 10 bases are shared with TRBD2. The CDR3 runs 16 residues. The V gene end was trimmed by 4 bases and the J gene end by 2 bases; junction bases not matched to a gene: 6. Germline V gene lookup returns CDR1 LNHDA and CDR2 SQIVND (reference sequence). CDR3 sequence reads: CASSTSSGSSTDTQYF. The CDR3, as DNA: TGTGCCAGTAGTACCTCTAGCGGGAGTTCCACAGATACGCAGTATTTT.

The V call is TRBV15, the J call TRBJ2-7; perhaps D is TRBD1 or TRBD2 (5 bases each). Per germline, CDR1 LNHNV and CDR2 YYDKDF (reference sequence). There are 17 residues in the CDR3. V was pared by 2 bases and J by 0 bases, with 17 bases between. The CDR3 reads CATSRTRGEGFSYEQYF. The DNA of the CDR3 is TGTGCCACCAGCAGAACAAGGGGTGAGGGATTCTCCTACGAGCAGTACTTC.

The chain combines TRBV19 with TRBJ1-2; TRBD1 aligns across 8 bases. The CDR3 loop spans 14 amino acids. Germline CDR1 reads LNHDA; CDR2 reads SQIVND (reference sequence). V dropped 5 bases and J dropped 4; count of bases not matched to a gene: 6. As DNA, the CDR3 is TGTGCCAGTAGTTCGGACAGGGACCTCTATGGCTACACCTTC. It specifies CASSSDRDLYGYTF.

Only a few counts were recorded for this clone. The V gene is TRBV7-9, the J gene TRBJ1-5; D remains ambiguous. The ends were cut back, 1 base at V and 0 bases at J, with 7 bases in the middle. The CDR3 covers 15 residues. In germline, CDR1 is SEHNR, CDR2 FQNEAQ (reference sequence). CDR3 bases: TGTGCCAGCAGCTTAGGGAAGTATAGCAATCAGCCCCAGCATTTT. Its protein product is CASSLGKYSNQPQHF.

This rearrangement joins TRBV19 to TRBJ2-1, with D perhaps matching TRBD2 (6 bases). V lost 1 base, J lost 2 bases, and 12 bases lay in between. CDR3 length equals 16 residues. Germline V gene data show CDR1 as LNHDA and CDR2 as SQIVND (reference sequence). The CDR3 region has the DNA TGTGCCAGTAGTATAGGTGGGGGAGGCCCCTACAATGAGCAGTTCTTC. Protein: CASSIGGGGPYNEQFF.

The count of this clone is one. This rearrangement joins TRBV4-2 to TRBJ2-7; D uncertain. The CDR3 is 15 amino acids. CDR1 LGHNA and CDR2 YNFKEQ come from the germline V gene. V was trimmed by 0 bases and J by 0 bases, leaving 9 bases between them. The CDR3 region has the DNA TGTGCCAGCAGCCAAGATAACTACCCCTCCTACGAGCAGTACTTC. Its protein product is CASSQDNYPSYEQYF.

The DNA for the CDR3 is TGTGCCAGCAGCATAGGATCATGGGACCGCAACCACAATGAGCAGTTCTTC. As protein: CASSIGSWDRNHNEQFF. The rearrangement uses TRBV21-1 and TRBJ2-1. TRBV21-1 is recorded as a pseudogene. CDR3 length: 17 amino acids.

As to this clone: Distinct nucleotide sequences in the sample also encode this CDR3. CDR3 bases: TGTGCCAGCAGTTTTGGCAGGGGATATGAGCAGTTCTTC. It yields the protein CASSFGRGYEQFF. The chain links TRBV27 to TRBJ2-1; D may be TRBD1 (6 bases). CDR1 is MNHEY and CDR2 is SMNVEV in the germline V gene (reference sequence). Trimming cost V 3 bases and J 8 bases, with 11 bases left between them. This CDR3 has 13 residues.

This sequence joins TRBV28 and TRBJ2-7; 9 bases agree with TRBD1. The CDR3 runs 15 residues. V was clipped by 4 bases and J by 5 bases; unmatched bases: 9. CDR1 is MDHEN, CDR2 SYDVKM, per germline. The CDR3 DNA follows: TGTGCCAGCAGTTCCCGGGACAGGGTTGGTGACGAGCAGTACTTC. Encoded protein: CASSSRDRVGDEQYF.

The chain recombines TRBV5-6 with TRBJ1-1, with a weak D call TRBD1 (6 bases). This CDR3 is built from 15 residues. V was clipped by 4 bases and J by 11 bases, with 24 bases between them. Germline V gene sequence: CDR1 SGHDT, CDR2 YYEEEE. In nucleotides, the CDR3 is TGTGCCAGCAGCCTGGCAGTTGCAGGGGAAGAGAGGGCTTTCTTT. It codes for CASSLAVAGEERAFF.

This chain connects TRBV29-1 to TRBJ1-2, with D unresolved. Germline V lookup: CDR1 SQVTM, CDR2 ANQGSEA. V lost 3 bases, J lost 3 bases, and 5 bases lay in between. The CDR3 totals 11 residues. CDR3 DNA sequence: TGCAGCGTTGATTGGGACTATGGCTACACCTTC. Translation: CSVDWDYGYTF.

The chain couples TRBV9 to TRBJ2-1; tentatively, D is TRBD2 (6 bases). Per germline, CDR1 SGDLS and CDR2 YYNGEE. This CDR3 comprises 17 residues. V lost 2 bases, J lost 4 bases, and 19 bases lay in between. CDR3 sequence: CASSVGDRGGTYNEQFF. CDR3 nucleotide sequence: TGTGCCAGCAGCGTCGGCGATCGGGGCGGGACTTACAATGAGCAGTTCTTC.

V is TRBV28 and J is TRBJ2-5; tentative D call: TRBD1 (6 bases). V lost 4 bases and J 3 bases, leaving 21 bases between the germline ends. The CDR3 consists of 17 residues. Germline CDR1 and CDR2: MDHEN and SYDVKM. CDR3 nucleotide sequence: TGTGCCAGCAGTTCAGTCTACAGGGAACCTTTTGAAGAGACCCAGTACTTC. Amino acids: CASSSVYREPFEETQYF.

The chain carries TRBV5-4 and TRBJ2-1, with TRBD2 matching 7 bases. The CDR3 extends over 15 amino acids. Germline V gene sequence: CDR1 SGHNT, CDR2 YYREEE (reference sequence). The V segment lost 3 bases and the J segment 8 bases; nucleotides outside the gene matches: 11. Here the CDR3 reads CASSSPGLPRDEQFF. The DNA for the CDR3 is TGTGCCAGCAGCTCACCGGGACTACCTAGGGATGAGCAGTTCTTC.

The chain has TRBV11-2 and TRBJ1-2; 7 nucleotides align to TRBD1. Germline CDR1 is SGHAT and CDR2 is FQNNGV. The V and J ends lost 0 bases and 4 bases, in that order; junction bases with no gene match: 8. The CDR3 consists of 16 residues. The CDR3 DNA is TGTGCCAGCAGCTTAGACCCTCCAGGGGGAAGCTATGGCTACACCTTC. Its translation is CASSLDPPGGSYGYTF.

V gene TRBV29-1 combines with J gene TRBJ2-5; 7 nucleotides match TRBD2. Per germline, CDR1 SQVTM and CDR2 ANQGSEA. V trimming: 7 bases; J trimming: 5 bases; junction bases outside the gene matches: 7. The CDR3 length is 12 residues. The DNA for the CDR3 is TGCAGCGCCTTGGGGGGGAGGGAGACCCAGTACTTC. Amino acids: CSALGGRETQYF.